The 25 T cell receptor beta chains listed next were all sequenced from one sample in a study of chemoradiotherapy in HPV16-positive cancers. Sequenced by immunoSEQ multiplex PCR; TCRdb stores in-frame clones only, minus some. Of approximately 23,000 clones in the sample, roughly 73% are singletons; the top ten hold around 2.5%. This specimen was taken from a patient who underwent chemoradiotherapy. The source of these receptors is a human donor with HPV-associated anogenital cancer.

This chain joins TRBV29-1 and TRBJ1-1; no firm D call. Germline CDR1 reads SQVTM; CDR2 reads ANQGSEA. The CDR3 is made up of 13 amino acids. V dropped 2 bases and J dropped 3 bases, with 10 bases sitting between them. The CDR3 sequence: CSVERGLDTEAFF. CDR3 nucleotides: TGCAGCGTTGAACGCGGTTTGGACACTGAAGCTTTCTTT.

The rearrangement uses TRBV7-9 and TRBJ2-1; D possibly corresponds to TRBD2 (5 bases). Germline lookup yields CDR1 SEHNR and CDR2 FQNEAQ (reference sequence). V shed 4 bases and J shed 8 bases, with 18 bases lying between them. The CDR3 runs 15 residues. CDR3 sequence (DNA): TGTGCCAGCAGCTCCGGGGTAGCACCTCACGATGAGCAGTTCTTC. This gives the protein CASSSGVAPHDEQFF.

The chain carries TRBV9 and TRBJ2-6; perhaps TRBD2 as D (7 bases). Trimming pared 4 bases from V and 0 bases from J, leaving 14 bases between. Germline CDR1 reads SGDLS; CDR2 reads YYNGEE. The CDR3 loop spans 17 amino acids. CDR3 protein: CASSPQGGSSGANVLTF. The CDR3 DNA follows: TGTGCCAGCAGCCCACAGGGCGGGAGCTCTGGGGCCAACGTCCTGACTTTC.

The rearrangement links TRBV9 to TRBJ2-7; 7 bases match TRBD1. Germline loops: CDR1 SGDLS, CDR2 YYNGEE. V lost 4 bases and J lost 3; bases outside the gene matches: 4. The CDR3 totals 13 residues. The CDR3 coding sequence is TGTGCCAGCAGCTCCCGGGACAGCTACGAGCAGTACTTC. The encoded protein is CASSSRDSYEQYF.

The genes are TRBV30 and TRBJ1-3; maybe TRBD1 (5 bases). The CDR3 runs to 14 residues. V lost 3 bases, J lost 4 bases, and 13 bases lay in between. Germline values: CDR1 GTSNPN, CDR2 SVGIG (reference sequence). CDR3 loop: CAWSAGLSGNTIYF. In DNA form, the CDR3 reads TGTGCCTGGAGCGCGGGGCTTTCCGGAAACACCATATATTTT. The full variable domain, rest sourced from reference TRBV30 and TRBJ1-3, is SQTIHQWPATLVQPVGSPLSLECTVEGTSNPNLYWYRQAAGRGLQLLFYSVGIGQISSEVPQNLSASRPQDRQFILSSKKLLLSDSGFYLCAWSAGLSGNTIYFGEGSWLTVV.

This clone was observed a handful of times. CDR3 coding DNA: TGTGCCAGCAGACCGGGGGCTTTTTTGTATGGCTACACCTTC. It encodes CASRPGAFLYGYTF. The V call is TRBV28, the J call TRBJ1-2; tentative D call: TRBD1 (6 bases). Looked up from germline, CDR1 is MDHEN and CDR2 is SYDVKM. V shed 6 bases and J shed 5 bases, with 16 bases lying between them. The CDR3 is made up of 14 amino acids.

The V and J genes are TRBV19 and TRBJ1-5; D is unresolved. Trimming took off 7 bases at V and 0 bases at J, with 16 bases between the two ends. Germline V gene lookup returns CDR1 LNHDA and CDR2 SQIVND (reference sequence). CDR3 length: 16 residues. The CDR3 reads CASISGKTYSNQPQHF. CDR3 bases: TGTGCCAGTATTAGTGGCAAGACTTATAGCAATCAGCCCCAGCATTTT.

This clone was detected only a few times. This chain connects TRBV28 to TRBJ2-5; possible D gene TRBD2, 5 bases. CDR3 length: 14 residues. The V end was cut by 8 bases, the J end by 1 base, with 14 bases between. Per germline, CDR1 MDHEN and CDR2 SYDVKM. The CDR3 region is CASSRAATQETQYF. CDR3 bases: TGTGCCAGCTCGAGGGCAGCTACCCAAGAGACCCAGTACTTC.

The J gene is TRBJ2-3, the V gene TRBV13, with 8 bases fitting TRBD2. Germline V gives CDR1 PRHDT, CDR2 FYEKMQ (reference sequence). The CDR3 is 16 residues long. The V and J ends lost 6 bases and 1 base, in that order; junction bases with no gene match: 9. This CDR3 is CASSEVAGTRTDTQYF. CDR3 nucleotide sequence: TGTGCCAGCAGTGAGGTAGCGGGGACGCGCACAGATACGCAGTATTTT.

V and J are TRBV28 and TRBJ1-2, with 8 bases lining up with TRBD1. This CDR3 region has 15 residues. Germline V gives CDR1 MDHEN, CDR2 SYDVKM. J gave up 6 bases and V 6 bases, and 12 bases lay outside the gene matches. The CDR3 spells CASSAHWTGSDGYTF. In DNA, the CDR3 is TGTGCCAGCAGCGCCCATTGGACAGGGAGCGATGGCTACACCTTC.

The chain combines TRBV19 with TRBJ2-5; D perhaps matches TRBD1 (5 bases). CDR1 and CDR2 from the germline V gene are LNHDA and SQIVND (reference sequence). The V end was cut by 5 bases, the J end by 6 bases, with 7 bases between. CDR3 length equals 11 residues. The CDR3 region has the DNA TGTGCCAGTAGTCAGGGCCAGACCCAGTACTTC. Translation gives CASSQGQTQYF.

The CDR3 region is CASSLNRGHYEQYF. DNA for the CDR3: TGTGCCAGCAGCTTAAACAGGGGGCACTACGAGCAGTACTTC. The chain uses TRBV7-2 and TRBJ2-7, with 9 bases aligning to TRBD1. The germline gives CDR1 SGHTA, CDR2 FQGNSA. V lost 2 bases, J lost 3 bases, and 2 bases stayed unmatched. The CDR3 consists of 14 residues.

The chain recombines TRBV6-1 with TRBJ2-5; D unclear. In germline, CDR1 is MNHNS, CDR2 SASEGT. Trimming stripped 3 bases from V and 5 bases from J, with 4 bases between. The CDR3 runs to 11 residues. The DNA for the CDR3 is TGTGCCAGCAGTGAGTCGGAGACCCAGTACTTC. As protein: CASSESETQYF.

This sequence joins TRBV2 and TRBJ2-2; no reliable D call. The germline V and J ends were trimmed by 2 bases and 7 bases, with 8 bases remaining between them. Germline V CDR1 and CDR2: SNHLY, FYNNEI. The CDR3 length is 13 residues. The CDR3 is CASSEWVDGELFF. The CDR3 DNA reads TGTGCCAGCAGTGAATGGGTCGACGGGGAGCTGTTTTTT. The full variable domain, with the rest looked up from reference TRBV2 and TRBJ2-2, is EPEVTQTPSHQVTQMGQEVILRCVPISNHLYFYWYRQILGQKVEFLVSFYNNEISEKSEIFDDQFSVERPDGSNFTLKIRSTKLEDSAMYFCASSEWVDGELFFGEGSRLTVL.

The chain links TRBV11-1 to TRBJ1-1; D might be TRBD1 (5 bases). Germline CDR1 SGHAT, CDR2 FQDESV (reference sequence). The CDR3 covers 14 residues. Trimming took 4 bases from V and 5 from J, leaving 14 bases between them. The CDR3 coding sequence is TGTGCCAGCAGCTCAATGGGGGGGAAGACTGAAGCTTTCTTT. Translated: CASSSMGGKTEAFF.

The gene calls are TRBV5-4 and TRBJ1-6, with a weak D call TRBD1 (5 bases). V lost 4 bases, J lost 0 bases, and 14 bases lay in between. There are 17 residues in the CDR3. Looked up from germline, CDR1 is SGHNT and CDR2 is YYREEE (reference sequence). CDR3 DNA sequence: TGTGCCAGCAGCAGGGGACTGCCGAGCTCCTATAATTCACCCCTCCACTTT. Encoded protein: CASSRGLPSSYNSPLHF.

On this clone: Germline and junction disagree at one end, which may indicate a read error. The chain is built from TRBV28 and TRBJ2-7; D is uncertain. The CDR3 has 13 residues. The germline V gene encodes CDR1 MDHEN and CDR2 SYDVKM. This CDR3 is CASSPLGGAGPAF. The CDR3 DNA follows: TGTGCCAGCAGTCCCCTGGGTGGCGCAGGACCAGCTTTC.

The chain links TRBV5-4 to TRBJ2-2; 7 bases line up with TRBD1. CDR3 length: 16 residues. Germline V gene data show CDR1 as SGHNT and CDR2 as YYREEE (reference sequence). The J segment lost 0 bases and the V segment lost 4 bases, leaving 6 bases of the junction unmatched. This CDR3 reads CASSKGQVTNTGELFF. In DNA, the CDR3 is TGTGCCAGCAGCAAAGGACAGGTGACGAACACCGGGGAGCTGTTTTTT.

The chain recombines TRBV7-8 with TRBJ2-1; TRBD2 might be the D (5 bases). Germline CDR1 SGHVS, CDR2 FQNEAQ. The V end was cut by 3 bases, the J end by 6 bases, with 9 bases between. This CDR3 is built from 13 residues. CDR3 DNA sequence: TGTGCCAGCAGCTTCGCTAGCTCCAATGAGCAGTTCTTC. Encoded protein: CASSFASSNEQFF.

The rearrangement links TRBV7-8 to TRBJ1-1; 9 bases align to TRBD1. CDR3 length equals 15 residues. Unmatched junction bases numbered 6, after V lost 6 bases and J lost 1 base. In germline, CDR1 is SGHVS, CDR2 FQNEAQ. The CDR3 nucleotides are TGTGCCAGCAGTCACAGGGGGCCGGGGAACACTGAAGCTTTCTTT. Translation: CASSHRGPGNTEAFF.

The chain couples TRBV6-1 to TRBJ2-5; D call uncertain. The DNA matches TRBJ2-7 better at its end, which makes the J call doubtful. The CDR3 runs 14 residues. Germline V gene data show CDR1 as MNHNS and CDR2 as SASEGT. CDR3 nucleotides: TGTGCCAGCAGTGAATATGGTCCCCCCTACGAGCAGTACTTC. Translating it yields CASSEYGPPYEQYF.

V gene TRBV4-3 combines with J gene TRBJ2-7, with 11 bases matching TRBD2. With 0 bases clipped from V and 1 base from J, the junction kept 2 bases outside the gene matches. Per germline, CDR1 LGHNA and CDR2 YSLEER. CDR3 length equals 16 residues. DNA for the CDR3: TGCGCCAGCAGCCAAGAGTGGACTAGCGGGTCCTACGAGCAGTACTTC. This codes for CASSQEWTSGSYEQYF.

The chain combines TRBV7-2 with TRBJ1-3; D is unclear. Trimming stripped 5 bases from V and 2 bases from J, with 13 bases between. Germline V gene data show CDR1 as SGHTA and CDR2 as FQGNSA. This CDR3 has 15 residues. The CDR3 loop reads CASSLQTRAGNTIYF. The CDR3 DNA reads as TGTGCCAGCAGCCTCCAGACCCGGGCTGGAAACACCATATATTTT.

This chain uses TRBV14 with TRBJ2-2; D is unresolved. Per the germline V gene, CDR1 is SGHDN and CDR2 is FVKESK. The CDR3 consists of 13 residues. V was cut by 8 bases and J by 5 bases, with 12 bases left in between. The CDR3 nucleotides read TGTGCCAGCGGAATAATGGGTACCGGGGAGCTGTTTTTT. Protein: CASGIMGTGELFF.

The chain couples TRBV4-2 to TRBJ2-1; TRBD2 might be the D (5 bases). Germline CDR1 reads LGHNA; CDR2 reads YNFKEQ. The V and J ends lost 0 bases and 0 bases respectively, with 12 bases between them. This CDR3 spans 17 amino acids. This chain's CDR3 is CASSQDLGLISYNEQFF. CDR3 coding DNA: TGTGCCAGCAGCCAAGATCTAGGACTCATCTCCTACAATGAGCAGTTCTTC.